These 27 T cell receptor beta chains share one sample of origin, sequenced in a study of molecular identifiers for immune sequencing clone quantification. From the PCR reads, TCRdb called clonotypes with MiXCR, one entry per CDR3 protein. This table holds over 550,000 distinct CDR3 sequences, 25% found once. Sequences were obtained from naive CD8+ T cells from blood, with Jurkat cell RNA spiked in. The subset is: FACS-sorted CD8+CD4-CCR7+CD45RA+ naive T cells. These receptor sequences come from a human donor in good health. Some libraries in this study had Jurkat cell RNA spiked in.

This clonotype has a count of ten or more. V and J are TRBV12-3 or TRBV12-4 and TRBJ1-2, with a weak D call TRBD1 (6 bases). This CDR3 is 18 amino acids long. Trimming removed 5 bases at V and 6 bases at J, with 28 bases between. CDR3 loop: CASSPETGLEDEVHGYTF. CDR3 nucleotides: TGTGCCAGCAGTCCAGAAACAGGGCTCGAGGATGAAGTGCATGGCTACACCTTC.

This clonotype was seen a handful of times. The chain links TRBV20-1 to TRBJ1-1, with 10 bases lining up with TRBD1. This CDR3 is 13 amino acids long. The germline CDR1 and CDR2 sequences are DFQATT and SNEGSKA (reference sequence). The DNA for the CDR3 is TGCAGCAGCAGACAGGGGGCGTACACTGAAGCTTTCTTT. Translating gives CSSRQGAYTEAFF.

This clonotype has ten or more counts. This sequence joins TRBV12-3 or TRBV12-4 and TRBJ1-5, with 8 bases matching TRBD1. Trimming removed 6 bases from V and 3 bases from J; junction bases left unmatched: 7. The CDR3 consists of 15 residues. The CDR3 sequence: CASRNGQGSNQPQHF. CDR3 sequence (DNA): TGTGCCAGCAGGAACGGACAGGGCTCCAATCAGCCCCAGCATTTT.

Notes on this clonotype: The junction differs from germline at one of its ends, possibly a read error. The CDR3 bases are TGTGTCAGCAGCTTAGAGGGGGGCGAGGGCTACGAGCAGTACTTC. Its protein is CVSSLEGGEGYEQYF. This chain links TRBV7-9 with TRBJ2-7; D assignment may be TRBD1 or TRBD2 (6 bases each). The CDR3 loop spans 15 amino acids. Germline CDR1 is SEHNR and CDR2 is FQNEAQ (reference sequence).

This clonotype occurred a few times. V and J are TRBV27 and TRBJ2-5; D not resolved. The V and J ends lost 11 bases and 2 bases respectively, with 18 bases between them. The germline V gene has CDR1 MNHEY and CDR2 SMNVEV (reference sequence). This CDR3 has 14 amino acids. The CDR3: CADEKRFLQETQYF. In DNA form, the CDR3 reads TGTGCCGACGAAAAGAGGTTTTTGCAAGAGACCCAGTACTTC.

This clonotype occurred many times. This chain connects TRBV2 to TRBJ1-2; a weak D match, TRBD1 (6 bases). Germline CDR1 SNHLY, CDR2 FYNNEI. The V gene lost 3 bases and the J gene lost 3 bases, with 8 bases spanning the gap. The CDR3 is 13 amino acids. The CDR3 is CASSEAGDYGYTF. The CDR3 coding sequence is TGTGCCAGCAGTGAGGCAGGGGACTATGGCTACACCTTC.

The table lists this clonotype with many counts. The chain couples TRBV28 to TRBJ2-3; possibly TRBD1 or TRBD2 for D (5 bases each). CDR1 is MDHEN and CDR2 is SYDVKM in the germline V gene. Trimming removed 1 base at V and 8 bases at J, with 22 bases between. The CDR3 extends over 17 amino acids. This CDR3 reads CASSLFGATTLGVTQYF. In DNA, the CDR3 is TGTGCCAGCAGTTTATTCGGAGCTACCACCCTGGGGGTTACGCAGTATTTT.

The CDR3 DNA reads TGCAGTGCTAGAGAAGCCAGACTAACTTCTTACGAGCAGTACTTC. Translated: CSAREARLTSYEQYF. This chain connects TRBV20-1 to TRBJ2-7, with D possibly matching TRBD2 (5 bases). Germline lookup yields CDR1 DFQATT and CDR2 SNEGSKA (reference sequence). This CDR3 is 15 amino acids long. V was pared by 0 bases and J by 4 bases, with 16 bases between.

This clonotype was seen more than once but under ten times. This sequence joins TRBV19 and TRBJ1-5, with D unresolved. CDR1 is LNHDA and CDR2 is SQIVND in the germline V gene (reference sequence). There are 14 residues in the CDR3. Trimming left V 7 bases short and J 0 bases short, with 10 bases between. The chain's CDR3 is CASTGEYSNQPQHF. Here the CDR3 DNA reads TGTGCCAGTACAGGCGAATATAGCAATCAGCCCCAGCATTTT. The full variable domain, rest sourced from reference TRBV19 and TRBJ1-5, is DGGITQSPKYLFRKEGQNVTLSCEQNLNHDAMYWYRQDPGQGLRLIYYSQIVNDFQKGDIAEGYSVSREKKESFPLTVTSAQKNPTAFYLCASTGEYSNQPQHFGDGTRLSIL.

This clonotype was observed a few times. The rearrangement links TRBV4-1 to TRBJ2-1; 7 bases fit TRBD2. The CDR3 totals 17 residues. Germline trimming cut 0 bases from V and 3 bases from J; bases unmatched to any gene: 8. Germline V lookup: CDR1 MGHRA, CDR2 YSYEKL. The CDR3: CASSQEGTAGFYNEQFF. In DNA, the CDR3 is TGCGCCAGCAGCCAAGAAGGTACAGCGGGGTTCTACAATGAGCAGTTCTTC.

The rearrangement links TRBV16 to TRBJ2-7; D remains unclear. Germline lookup yields CDR1 KGHSY and CDR2 FQNENV. Deletions cut 5 bases from V and 4 bases from J, with 15 bases between. The CDR3 runs to 14 residues. The CDR3, as DNA: TGTGCCAGCAGCGAGTGGTGGCAAATGTACGAGCAGTACTTC. This sequence encodes CASSEWWQMYEQYF.

V is TRBV6-6 and J is TRBJ1-1; a weak D match, TRBD1 (5 bases). In germline, CDR1 is MNHNY, CDR2 SVGAGI (reference sequence). With 2 bases removed from V and 6 bases from J, the gap between germline ends came to 13 bases. The CDR3 spans 14 residues. The CDR3 region is CASSYHGAGSEAFF. The CDR3 bases are TGTGCCAGCAGTTACCATGGGGCAGGGTCTGAAGCTTTCTTT.

This clonotype was picked up a small number of times. This sequence joins TRBV6-1 and TRBJ2-3; 7 bases line up with TRBD1. Germline V gene sequence: CDR1 MNHNS, CDR2 SASEGT. This CDR3 contains 17 residues. The J segment lost 2 bases and the V segment lost 0 bases, leaving 8 bases of the junction unmatched. The CDR3 DNA reads TGTGCCAGCAGTGAAGCCGCAGGGGGTCAGGACACAGATACGCAGTATTTT. Its protein is CASSEAAGGQDTDTQYF.

The chain links TRBV27 to TRBJ2-7; weak D call: TRBD2 (6 bases). CDR3 length: 14 amino acids. Trimming shortened V by 5 bases and J by 9 bases, and 20 bases separated the two germline ends. In germline, CDR1 is MNHEY, CDR2 SMNVEV (reference sequence). CDR3 coding DNA: TGTGCCAGCAGTGCGGGACCAGCGGAGTATGGGCAGTACTTC. This translates into CASSAGPAEYGQYF.

There are many counts of this clonotype. This chain joins TRBV13 and TRBJ1-4; unclear D gene. The germline gives CDR1 PRHDT, CDR2 FYEKMQ (reference sequence). CDR3 size: 15 residues. V lost 7 bases to trimming and J lost 8 bases, with 20 bases between them. The CDR3 region has the DNA TGTGCCAGCAAAACCTTCGAGACGTCGGGAGAAAAACTGTTTTTT. It codes for CASKTFETSGEKLFF.

This clonotype was observed many times. The gene calls are TRBV6-2 or TRBV6-3 and TRBJ2-7; D remains ambiguous. The length of the CDR3 is 11 residues. CDR1 MNHEY and CDR2 SVGEGT come from the germline V gene. V was cut by 5 bases and J by 7 bases, with 9 bases left in between. CDR3: CASSRSVEQYF. The CDR3 nucleotides read TGTGCCAGCAGTCGGAGCGTTGAGCAGTACTTC.

This clonotype was seen at least ten times. V gene TRBV20-1 combines with J gene TRBJ2-7; D is perhaps TRBD1 (6 bases). The CDR3 runs to 15 residues. The germline V gene encodes CDR1 DFQATT and CDR2 SNEGSKA (reference sequence). With 3 bases removed from V and 2 bases from J, the gap between germline ends came to 17 bases. Here the CDR3 DNA reads TGCAGTGCTAGTACTCCCAGACAGGATACCTACGAGCAGTACTTC. It yields the protein CSASTPRQDTYEQYF.

This clonotype was found many times. This rearrangement joins TRBV4-3 to TRBJ2-7; D is possibly TRBD2 (5 bases). CDR1 and CDR2 from the germline V gene are LGHNA and YSLEER. The CDR3 has 17 amino acids. The ends were cut back, 0 bases at V and 2 bases at J, with 17 bases in the middle. The CDR3 nucleotides are TGCGCCAGCAGCCAAGATTATACGGGATCCCCGACCTACGAGCAGTACTTC. It translates to CASSQDYTGSPTYEQYF.

In this sample, this clonotype turned up once. Relative to the germline gene, one junction end is altered; a read error may explain this. The chain recombines TRBV7-2 with TRBJ2-3; TRBD2 might be the D (5 bases). The length of the CDR3 is 14 residues. The germline V gene encodes CDR1 SGHTA and CDR2 FQGNSA. This CDR3 reads CASSPRVRGGTPYF. The CDR3 DNA reads as TGTGCCAGCAGCCCGCGCGTACGGGGTGGTACGCCGTATTTT.

This clonotype has a count of ten or more. The chain couples TRBV5-6 to TRBJ2-7; 9 nucleotides align to TRBD2. This CDR3 region has 14 residues. V was pared by 2 bases and J by 4 bases, with 4 bases of the junction left unmatched. The germline V gene encodes CDR1 SGHDT and CDR2 YYEEEE. CDR3 in amino acids: CASSLTGLAYEQYF. CDR3 bases: TGTGCCAGCAGCTTAACGGGACTAGCTTACGAGCAGTACTTC.

This clonotype has at least ten counts. CDR3 loop: CSARGPPSTDTQYF. As DNA, the CDR3 is TGCAGTGCTAGAGGACCTCCTAGCACAGATACGCAGTATTTT. The rearrangement joins TRBV20-1 to TRBJ2-3; D unclear. Per germline, CDR1 DFQATT and CDR2 SNEGSKA (reference sequence). This CDR3 has 14 amino acids. V gave up 1 base and J gave up 0 bases, with 8 bases separating them.

A few counts support this clonotype. The V gene is TRBV3-1, the J gene TRBJ2-1, with D perhaps TRBD1 (7 bases). Trimming removed 5 bases at V and 2 bases at J, with 16 bases between. The germline V gene has CDR1 LGHDT and CDR2 YNNKEL (reference sequence). This CDR3 spans 16 amino acids. CDR3 loop: CASSSGGGGPYNEQFF. CDR3 in DNA: TGTGCCAGCAGCTCCGGCGGAGGGGGCCCCTACAATGAGCAGTTCTTC.

This clonotype was counted at least ten times. The V call is TRBV24-1, the J call TRBJ2-1; D unclear. The V gene lost 1 base and the J gene lost 9 bases, with 6 bases spanning the gap. Germline V gene data show CDR1 as KGHDR and CDR2 as SFDVKD. This CDR3 contains 12 residues. CDR3 region: CATSDFDGEQFF. The CDR3 nucleotides read TGTGCCACCAGTGATTTTGACGGTGAGCAGTTCTTC.

In its sample, this clonotype was seen a few times. The chain links TRBV7-9 to TRBJ2-7, with 12 positions matching TRBD2. Unmatched junction bases numbered 5, after V lost 1 base and J lost 4 bases. This CDR3 region has 16 residues. In germline, CDR1 is SEHNR, CDR2 FQNEAQ (reference sequence). The CDR3 reads CASSLVGLAGPYEQYF. CDR3 DNA sequence: TGTGCCAGCAGCTTAGTTGGACTAGCGGGGCCGTACGAGCAGTACTTC.

For this clonotype: A single base separates this from a much larger clone, so it may be a read error. The rearrangement joins TRBV4-3 to TRBJ2-5; the D gene is possibly TRBD2 (6 bases). CDR1 and CDR2 (germline): LGHNA, YSLEER. The CDR3 loop spans 17 amino acids. For the CDR3, the DNA is TGCGCCCGCAGCCAAGATAGGGGCGGGGTTCTTCGAGAGACCCAGTACTTC. Its translation is CARSQDRGGVLRETQYF.

This clonotype has more than one count but fewer than ten. The chain carries TRBV6-6 and TRBJ1-1; maybe TRBD1 (6 bases). Per the germline V gene, CDR1 is MNHNY and CDR2 is SVGAGI (reference sequence). The CDR3 runs to 15 residues. With 6 bases removed from V and 5 bases from J, the gap between germline ends came to 19 bases. The CDR3 DNA is TGTGCCAGCAGCCACACAAGGGGGTCTGGAACTGAAGCTTTCTTT. Encoded protein: CASSHTRGSGTEAFF.

This clonotype was observed a handful of times. The V gene is TRBV5-8, the J gene TRBJ1-5, with 7 bases identical to TRBD1. Trimming took 5 bases from V and 6 from J; bases not matched to a gene: 8. The CDR3 totals 14 residues. Germline CDR1 is SGHTS and CDR2 is YDEGEE. CDR3 DNA sequence: TGTGCCAGCAGATTCGACAGGGTGGGTCAGCCCCAGCATTTT. Encoded protein: CASRFDRVGQPQHF.